The clone carrying this T cell receptor beta chain was detected many times. Antigen specificity is unknown. The data originate from a study of early T cells in non-severe SARS-CoV-2 infection. On the study more broadly: The study sequenced bulk RNA from unsorted whole blood, with chains unpaired. The study, taken as a whole, reports: Lookups in VDJdb leaned toward anti-spike CD8 responses and missed private and CD4 specificities.

V trimming: 3 bases; J trimming: 2 bases; junction bases outside the gene matches: 6. CDR1 SGHRS and CDR2 YFSETQ come from the germline V gene. This CDR3 has 15 amino acids. Attachment of unique molecular identifiers to individual cDNA molecules was performed. TCRdb re-called the 5' RACE reads through MiXCR, storing one row per CDR3 protein. The sample lists approximately 71,000 distinct CDR3 sequences; roughly an eighth were seen once. The origin of this receptor is an adult who was a healthcare worker with PCR-confirmed SARS-CoV-2 infection or an uninfected control (not recorded which). The material sequenced was whole blood, taken at baseline. The rearrangement joins TRBV5-1 to TRBJ2-3; 7 nucleotides line up with TRBD1. DNA for the CDR3: TGCGCCAGCAGCTCCTTGACAGGGTCCACAGATACGCAGTATTTT. It encodes CASSSLTGSTDTQYF.